This T cell receptor beta chain was captured by sequencing in a study of human CD8 memory T cell subsets. Germline loops: CDR1 SGHVS, CDR2 FNYEAQ. The CDR3 has 14 amino acids. UMI-labeled 5' RACE yielded the TCR beta libraries. TCRdb re-called the 5' RACE reads; every CDR3 protein appears as one record, without DNA. This repertoire comprises 8,300 or so distinct CDR3 sequences; its ten largest clones make up more than 14%. TPEX cells were exhausted-like CCR7+ PD-1+ TIGIT+ early memory CD8+ T cells. The PBMC originated from buffy coats obtained from healthy donors. This sequence originates from a human donor in good health. Specimen: CD8+ T cells from PBMCs. The chain combines TRBV7-6 with TRBJ2-1. The CDR3 sequence is CASSLAFTYNEQFF. The entire variable domain, with the rest obtained from reference TRBV7-6 and TRBJ2-1, is as follows: GAGVSQSPRYKVTKRGQDVALRCDPISGHVSLYWYRQALGQGPEFLTYFNYEAQQDKSGLPNDRFSAERPEGSISTLTIQRTEQRDSAMYRCASSLAFTYNEQFFGPGTRLTVL.